What follows are 21 T cell receptor beta chains derived from one specimen sequenced in a study of T cells in localized non-small cell lung cancer. Repertoires were generated with immunoSEQ multiplex PCR, while TCRdb's copy carries only in-frame clones and drops some. The repertoire holds roughly 39,000 clones, more than 75% seen once, with around 3.7% in the top ten. This specimen was peripheral blood, taken before any cancer treatment. The receptor set was obtained from a man aged 18-55 years with stage I lung adenocarcinoma.

V is TRBV7-9 and J is TRBJ2-1, with TRBD2 matching over 8 bases. Germline CDR1 and CDR2: SEHNR and FQNEAQ (reference sequence). The CDR3 sequence is 15 residues long. The V gene end was trimmed by 2 bases and the J gene end by 5 bases; junction bases not matched to a gene: 5. CDR3 region: CASSLIQRGNNEQFF. The DNA of the CDR3 is TGTGCCAGCAGCTTAATCCAGCGGGGGAACAATGAGCAGTTCTTC.

The V and J genes are TRBV19 and TRBJ1-2, with D maybe TRBD1 (6 bases). The CDR3 extends over 14 amino acids. Trimming left V 8 bases short and J 4 bases short, with 17 bases between. Germline CDR1 and CDR2: LNHDA and SQIVND (reference sequence). This chain's CDR3 is CASLGGRDGYGYTF. CDR3 sequence (DNA): TGTGCCAGTCTAGGGGGGAGGGACGGCTATGGCTACACCTTC.

V usage is TRBV29-1 and J usage is TRBJ2-7; TRBD1 agrees at 10 bases. CDR1 SQVTM and CDR2 ANQGSEA come from the germline V gene. J gave up 5 bases and V 7 bases, and 8 bases lay outside the gene matches. This CDR3 contains 13 residues. CDR3 sequence (DNA): TGCAGCGCCAGGGGACAGGGGCCCAACGAGCAGTACTTC. This encodes CSARGQGPNEQYF.

This rearrangement joins TRBV27 to TRBJ2-7; 10 nucleotides line up with TRBD1. V dropped 4 bases and J dropped 0; count of bases not matched to a gene: 0. The germline V gene has CDR1 MNHEY and CDR2 SMNVEV (reference sequence). This CDR3 spans 14 amino acids. The CDR3 DNA reads as TGTGCCAGCAGTTGGACAGGGGGCTCCTACGAGCAGTACTTC. This gives the protein CASSWTGGSYEQYF.

The gene calls are TRBV2 and TRBJ1-1, with D unresolved. The CDR3 has 13 amino acids. From germline, CDR1 is SNHLY and CDR2 FYNNEI. V gave up 11 bases and J gave up 0 bases, with 13 bases separating them. The CDR3 nucleotides are TGTGCCGGAGGAGGGTTGGTGAACACTGAAGCTTTCTTT. Translated, it gives CAGGGLVNTEAFF.

This clone was observed once. The chain couples TRBV14 to TRBJ2-3; 13 nucleotides align to TRBD2. The CDR3 runs 15 residues. The V and J ends lost 5 bases and 5 bases, in that order; junction bases with no gene match: 4. The V gene's germline CDR1 is SGHDN and CDR2 FVKESK. CDR3 residues: CASSGLAGVRDTQYF. CDR3 sequence (DNA): TGTGCCAGCAGCGGACTAGCGGGGGTAAGAGATACGCAGTATTTT.

The chain uses TRBV4-2 and TRBJ1-2, with a possible D match to TRBD1 (5 bases). Trimming took 1 base from V and 2 from J, leaving 5 bases between them. Germline lookup yields CDR1 LGHNA and CDR2 YNFKEQ. The CDR3 totals 13 residues. CDR3 sequence (DNA): TGTGCCAGCAGCCAAGGACAGAACTATGGCTACACCTTC. Amino acids: CASSQGQNYGYTF.

This clone showed up just once. The chain has TRBV7-2 and TRBJ1-3; D possibly corresponds to TRBD1 (5 bases). V was clipped by 1 base and J by 3 bases, with 10 bases between them. The CDR3 has 15 residues. In germline, CDR1 is SGHTA, CDR2 FQGNSA. CDR3 DNA sequence: TGTGCCAGCAGCTTAGTTGGGGGGAATGGAAACACCATATATTTT. It is translated as CASSLVGGNGNTIYF. Complete variable domain (other parts from reference TRBV7-2 and TRBJ1-3): GAGVSQSPSNKVTEKGKDVELRCDPISGHTALYWYRQSLGQGLEFLIYFQGNSAPDKSGLPSDRFSAERTGGSVSTLTIQRTQQEDSAVYLCASSLVGGNGNTIYFGEGSWLTVV.

As regards this clone: The sample holds other DNA sequences that translate to the same CDR3. The J gene is TRBJ1-6, the V gene TRBV19, with 9 bases matching TRBD1. The CDR3 totals 14 residues. Per the germline V gene, CDR1 is LNHDA and CDR2 is SQIVND (reference sequence). With 6 bases clipped from V and 6 bases from J, the junction kept 3 bases outside the gene matches. CDR3: CASSPGQGNSPLHF. Here the CDR3 DNA reads TGTGCCAGTAGCCCGGGACAGGGTAATTCACCCCTCCACTTT.

The chain recombines TRBV7-2 with TRBJ1-2; D ambiguous. The germline CDR1 and CDR2 sequences are SGHTA and FQGNSA. This CDR3 spans 13 amino acids. Trimming cost V 1 base and J 4 bases, with 7 bases left between them. The CDR3 DNA sequence: TGTGCCAGCAGCTTAGATCGGCTCTATGGCTACACCTTC. Its protein product is CASSLDRLYGYTF. The full variable domain, its missing parts supplied by reference TRBV7-2 and TRBJ1-2, is GAGVSQSPSNKVTEKGKDVELRCDPISGHTALYWYRQSLGQGLEFLIYFQGNSAPDKSGLPSDRFSAERTGGSVSTLTIQRTQQEDSAVYLCASSLDRLYGYTFGSGTRLTVV.

The rearrangement joins TRBV10-3 to TRBJ1-1, with D possibly being TRBD1 (6 bases). The germline V and J ends were trimmed by 5 bases and 7 bases, with 14 bases remaining between them. CDR3 length: 13 residues. In germline, CDR1 is ENHRY, CDR2 SYGVKD. CDR3 bases: TGTGCCATCAGTCGGGACAAACAGGGTGAAGCTTTCTTT. As protein: CAISRDKQGEAFF.

This rearrangement joins TRBV4-3 to TRBJ2-1; D unresolved. The CDR3 sequence is 16 residues long. Germline V gene data show CDR1 as LGHNA and CDR2 as YSLEER. V lost 0 bases, J lost 0 bases, and 9 bases lay in between. The CDR3 sequence: CASSQDPASSYNEQFF. DNA for the CDR3: TGCGCCAGCAGCCAAGACCCTGCGAGCTCCTACAATGAGCAGTTCTTC.

This clone was counted between two and nine times. CDR3 amino acids: CASTQVTTEAFF. DNA of the CDR3: TGTGCCAGCACACAGGTGACCACTGAAGCTTTCTTT. The chain uses TRBV7-9 and TRBJ1-1; D might be TRBD1 (5 bases). Germline V gene lookup returns CDR1 SEHNR and CDR2 FQNEAQ (reference sequence). The CDR3 covers 12 residues. V lost 7 bases and J lost 4, with 10 bases in between.

The chain uses TRBV10-3 and TRBJ1-2; D is perhaps TRBD1 (6 bases). The CDR3 spans 16 residues. V shed 0 bases and J shed 5 bases, with 16 bases lying between them. Per germline, CDR1 ENHRY and CDR2 SYGVKD. CDR3 nucleotides: TGTGCCATCAGTGAGTCGGGCAGGGGCTCAGAGTATGGCTACACCTTC. Translating gives CAISESGRGSEYGYTF.

The rearrangement joins TRBV7-3 to TRBJ2-5; TRBD1 agrees at 12 bases. The CDR3 totals 15 residues. Germline CDR1 and CDR2: SGHTA and FQGTGA. The J segment lost 5 bases and the V segment lost 2 bases, leaving 3 bases of the junction unmatched. CDR3 nucleotides: TGTGCCAGCAGCTTAGGGACAGGGGGCGTGGAGACCCAGTACTTC. Encoded protein: CASSLGTGGVETQYF.

This chain connects TRBV19 to TRBJ2-7; 10 bases align to TRBD1. CDR1 is LNHDA and CDR2 is SQIVND in the germline V gene (reference sequence). CDR3 length equals 13 residues. V lost 6 bases, J lost 6 bases, and 5 bases stayed unmatched. DNA of the CDR3: TGTGCCAGTAGAGGGACAGGGGACAGCGAGCAGTACTTC. Its translation: CASRGTGDSEQYF.

In DNA form, the CDR3 reads TGTGCCAGCAGTGAAGGGTACGAGCAGTACTTC. Its translation: CASSEGYEQYF. The chain joins TRBV6-5 to TRBJ2-7; D not resolved. The germline gives CDR1 MNHEY, CDR2 SVGAGI. V lost 5 bases and J lost 4, with 6 bases in between. This CDR3 region has 11 residues.

This chain connects TRBV5-5 to TRBJ2-5; 8 bases map to TRBD1. V shed 3 bases, J shed 4 bases, and the junction held 5 bases outside the gene matches. The CDR3 has 14 residues. Germline lookup yields CDR1 SGHKS and CDR2 YYEKEE (reference sequence). As DNA, the CDR3 is TGTGCCAGCAGCTCCTTCGGACAGGGAGAGACCCAGTACTTC. Amino acids: CASSSFGQGETQYF.

This clone turned up a few times. V usage is TRBV29-1 and J usage is TRBJ1-1; no clear D gene. The CDR3 loop spans 13 amino acids. The germline V and J ends were trimmed by 4 bases and 1 base, with 10 bases remaining between them. CDR1 is SQVTM, CDR2 ANQGSEA, per germline. The CDR3 nucleotides read TGCAGCGTTGTTCGGACCCCGAACACTGAAGCTTTCTTT. Protein product: CSVVRTPNTEAFF.

The chain joins TRBV30 to TRBJ1-1; D is possibly TRBD1 (5 bases). CDR1 is GTSNPN, CDR2 SVGIG, per germline (reference sequence). This CDR3 has 13 amino acids. Trimming shortened V by 7 bases and J by 4 bases, and 16 bases separated the two germline ends. CDR3 DNA: TGTGCCTCTCTGGGTGAGGGGCCCACTGAAGCTTTCTTT. Translated, it gives CASLGEGPTEAFF.

J is TRBJ1-5 and V is TRBV19; 12 bases agree with TRBD1. This CDR3 comprises 17 residues. The trim removed 8 bases at V and 0 bases at J, leaving 8 bases unmatched. Germline lookup yields CDR1 LNHDA and CDR2 SQIVND (reference sequence). DNA of the CDR3: TGTGCCAGTGGTCCCGGGACAGGGGGCTCTAGCAATCAGCCCCAGCATTTT. Protein product: CASGPGTGGSSNQPQHF.